The sequence of this T cell receptor (beta chain) was determined in a study of molecular identifiers for immune sequencing clone quantification. TCRdb reprocessed the PCR reads via MiXCR and lists one record per CDR3 protein. The table records about half a million distinct CDR3 sequences, about a fifth of them present only once. This clonotype was sampled from a human donor in good health. Some libraries in this study had Jurkat cell RNA spiked in. Material: naive CD8+ T cells from blood, with Jurkat cell RNA spiked in. Subset here: FACS-sorted CD8+CD4-CCR7+CD45RA+ naive T cells.

Written as DNA, the CDR3 is TGTGCCAGCAGCTTAGCGCAGGGGGCGCTTGCCTACGAGCAGTACTTC. This translates into CASSLAQGALAYEQYF. This chain connects TRBV7-6 to TRBJ2-7; TRBD1 matches at 8 bases. The germline V gene encodes CDR1 SGHVS and CDR2 FNYEAQ. V shed 0 bases and J 2 bases; nucleotides not matched to a gene: 6. The CDR3 is made up of 16 amino acids.